A single sample is the source of the 4 T cell receptor beta chains below, sequenced in a study of human T cells and chemical hapten exposure. TCRdb processed the RACE reads anew with MiXCR; each CDR3 protein has one entry. This repertoire shows approximately 110,000 distinct CDR3 sequences, about a tenth found once; its top ten account for about 3.1%. Documented time point: patch test 2, 6 weeks after DPC sensitization. Treatment noted: therapeutic diphenylcyclopropenone sensitization with weekly scalp DPC. The specimen comprised whole blood, sampled in connection with sensitization to the hapten diphenylcyclopropenone (DPC). The source is a woman in her thirties or forties with alopecia areata. Some clones in this sample may be carry-over from other donors' samples.

The V call is TRBV6-2 or TRBV6-3, the J call TRBJ1-6, with a weak D call TRBD1 (5 bases). V shed 1 base and J shed 9 bases, with 13 bases lying between them. This CDR3 has 15 residues. Per the germline V gene, CDR1 is MNHEY and CDR2 is SVGEGT. The CDR3 bases are TGTGCCAGCAGTTACTTCCGGGGGGGAAGTTCACCCCTCCACTTT. Protein sequence: CASSYFRGGSSPLHF.

The chain links TRBV29-1 to TRBJ2-7, with D tentatively TRBD1 (6 bases). CDR3 length: 12 amino acids. Germline values: CDR1 SQVTM, CDR2 ANQGSEA. V was pared by 6 bases and J by 2 bases, with 11 bases between. CDR3 sequence: CSVRTATYEQYF. The CDR3, as DNA: TGCAGCGTCCGGACAGCGACCTACGAGCAGTACTTC.

The rearrangement uses TRBV13 and TRBJ2-7; D gene uncertain. CDR3 size: 14 residues. V gave up 8 bases and J gave up 0 bases, with 14 bases separating them. The germline CDR1 and CDR2 sequences are PRHDT and FYEKMQ (reference sequence). Here the CDR3 DNA reads TGTGCCAGCTCGTTCCGGGTCCACTCCTACGAGCAGTACTTC. This sequence encodes CASSFRVHSYEQYF.

This clonotype came up many times. This rearrangement joins TRBV2 to TRBJ1-4; no firm D call. V lost 2 bases and J lost 8, with 18 bases in between. CDR1 SNHLY and CDR2 FYNNEI come from the germline V gene. CDR3 length: 16 amino acids. For the CDR3, the DNA is TGTGCCAGCAGTGAAACTGTTGGGCGATTAAGGGAAAAACTGTTTTTT. It codes for CASSETVGRLREKLFF.